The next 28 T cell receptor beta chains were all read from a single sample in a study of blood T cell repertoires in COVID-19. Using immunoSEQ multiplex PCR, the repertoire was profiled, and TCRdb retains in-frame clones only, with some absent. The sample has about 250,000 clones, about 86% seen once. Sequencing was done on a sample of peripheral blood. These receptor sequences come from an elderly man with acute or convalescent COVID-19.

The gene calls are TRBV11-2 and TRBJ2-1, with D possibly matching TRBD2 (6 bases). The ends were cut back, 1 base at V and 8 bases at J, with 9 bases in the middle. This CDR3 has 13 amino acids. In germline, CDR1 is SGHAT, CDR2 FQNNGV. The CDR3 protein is CASSLAGADEQFF. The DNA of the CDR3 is TGTGCCAGCAGCTTAGCGGGAGCTGATGAGCAGTTCTTC.

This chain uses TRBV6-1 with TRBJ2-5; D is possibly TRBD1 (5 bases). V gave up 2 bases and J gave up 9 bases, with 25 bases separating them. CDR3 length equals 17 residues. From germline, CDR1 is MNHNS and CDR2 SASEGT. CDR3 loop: CASSEQTKQGSPLAQYF. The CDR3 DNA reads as TGTGCCAGCAGTGAACAGACGAAGCAGGGATCCCCGTTGGCCCAGTACTTC.

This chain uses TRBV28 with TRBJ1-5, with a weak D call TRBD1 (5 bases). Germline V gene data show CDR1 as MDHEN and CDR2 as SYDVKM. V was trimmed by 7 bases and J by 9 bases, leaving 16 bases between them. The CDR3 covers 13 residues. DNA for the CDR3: TGTGCCAGCAACCCGGGGGGTCGTTGGCCCCAGCATTTT. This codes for CASNPGGRWPQHF.

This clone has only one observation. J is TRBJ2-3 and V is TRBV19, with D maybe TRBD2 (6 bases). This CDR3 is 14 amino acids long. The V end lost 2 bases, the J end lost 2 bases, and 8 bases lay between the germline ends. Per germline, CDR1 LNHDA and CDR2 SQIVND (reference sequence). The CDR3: CASSIWDSTDTQYF. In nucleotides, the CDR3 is TGTGCCAGTAGTATATGGGACTCCACAGATACGCAGTATTTT. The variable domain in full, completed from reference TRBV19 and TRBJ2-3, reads DGGITQSPKYLFRKEGQNVTLSCEQNLNHDAMYWYRQDPGQGLRLIYYSQIVNDFQKGDIAEGYSVSREKKESFPLTVTSAQKNPTAFYLCASSIWDSTDTQYFGPGTRLTVL.

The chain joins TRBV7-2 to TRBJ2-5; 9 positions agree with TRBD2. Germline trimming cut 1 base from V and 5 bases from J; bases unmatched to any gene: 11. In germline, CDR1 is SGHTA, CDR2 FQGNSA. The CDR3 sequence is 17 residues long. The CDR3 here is CASSLVPLAGGAETQYF. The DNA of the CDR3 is TGTGCCAGCAGCTTAGTGCCTTTGGCGGGGGGGGCGGAGACCCAGTACTTC.

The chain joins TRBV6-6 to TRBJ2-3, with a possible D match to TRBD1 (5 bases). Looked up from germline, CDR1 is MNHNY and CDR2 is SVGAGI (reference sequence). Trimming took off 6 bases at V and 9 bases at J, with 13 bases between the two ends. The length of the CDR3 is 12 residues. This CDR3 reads CASRQDLLTQYF. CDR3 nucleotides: TGTGCCAGCAGACAGGACCTTCTGACGCAGTATTTT.

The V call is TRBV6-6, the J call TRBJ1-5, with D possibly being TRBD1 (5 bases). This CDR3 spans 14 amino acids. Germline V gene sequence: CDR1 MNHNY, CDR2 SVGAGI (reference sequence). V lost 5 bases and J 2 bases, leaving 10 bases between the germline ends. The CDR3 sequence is CASSPLGGNQPQHF. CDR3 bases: TGTGCCAGCAGTCCCTTAGGGGGCAATCAGCCCCAGCATTTT.

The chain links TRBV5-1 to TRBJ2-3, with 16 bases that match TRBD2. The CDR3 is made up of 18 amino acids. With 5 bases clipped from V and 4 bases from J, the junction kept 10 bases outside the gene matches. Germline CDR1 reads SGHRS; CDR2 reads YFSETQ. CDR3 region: CASRRPGTSGGVPDTQYF. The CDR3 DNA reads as TGCGCCAGCAGAAGACCCGGGACTAGCGGGGGGGTTCCAGATACGCAGTATTTT.

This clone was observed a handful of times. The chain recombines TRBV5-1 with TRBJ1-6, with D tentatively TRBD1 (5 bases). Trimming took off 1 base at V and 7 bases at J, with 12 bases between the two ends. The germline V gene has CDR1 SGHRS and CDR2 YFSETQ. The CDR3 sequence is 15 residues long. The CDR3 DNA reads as TGCGCCAGCAGCTTGTCGGCAGGGCGGAATTCACCCCTCCACTTT. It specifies CASSLSAGRNSPLHF.

The CDR3 coding sequence is TGTGCCAGCAGCCCGACGGGTCTACGGACAGATACGCAGTATTTT. The encoded protein is CASSPTGLRTDTQYF. The rearrangement uses TRBV7-9 and TRBJ2-3; no clear D. The CDR3 contains 15 residues. V lost 5 bases and J 3 bases, leaving 15 bases between the germline ends. CDR1 and CDR2 from the germline V gene are SEHNR and FQNEAQ (reference sequence).

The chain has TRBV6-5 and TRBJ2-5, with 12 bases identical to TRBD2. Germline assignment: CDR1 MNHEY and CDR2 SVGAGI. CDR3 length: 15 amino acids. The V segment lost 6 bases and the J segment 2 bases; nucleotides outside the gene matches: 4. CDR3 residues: CASSSGLAGQETQYF. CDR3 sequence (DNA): TGTGCCAGCAGCTCCGGACTAGCGGGACAAGAGACCCAGTACTTC.

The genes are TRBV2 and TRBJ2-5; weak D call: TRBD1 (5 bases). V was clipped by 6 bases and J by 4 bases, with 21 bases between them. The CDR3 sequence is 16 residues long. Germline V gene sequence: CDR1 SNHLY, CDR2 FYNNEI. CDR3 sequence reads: CASSANAGGQGETQYF. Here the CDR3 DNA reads TGTGCCAGCAGCGCAAATGCAGGTGGGCAGGGAGAGACCCAGTACTTC.

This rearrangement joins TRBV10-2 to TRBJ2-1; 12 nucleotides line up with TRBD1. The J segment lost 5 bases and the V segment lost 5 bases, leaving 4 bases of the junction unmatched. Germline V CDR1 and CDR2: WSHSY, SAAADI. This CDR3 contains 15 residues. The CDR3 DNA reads TGCGCCAGCAGTTGGGACAGGGGGCGAAACAATGAGCAGTTCTTC. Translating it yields CASSWDRGRNNEQFF.

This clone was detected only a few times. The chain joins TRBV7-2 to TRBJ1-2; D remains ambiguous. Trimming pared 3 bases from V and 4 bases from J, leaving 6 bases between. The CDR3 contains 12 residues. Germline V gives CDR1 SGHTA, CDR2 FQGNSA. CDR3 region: CASSFLGYGYTF. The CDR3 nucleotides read TGTGCCAGCAGCTTTCTAGGCTATGGCTACACCTTC. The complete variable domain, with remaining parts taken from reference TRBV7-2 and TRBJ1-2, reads GAGVSQSPSNKVTEKGKDVELRCDPISGHTALYWYRQSLGQGLEFLIYFQGNSAPDKSGLPSDRFSAERTGGSVSTLTIQRTQQEDSAVYLCASSFLGYGYTFGSGTRLTVV.

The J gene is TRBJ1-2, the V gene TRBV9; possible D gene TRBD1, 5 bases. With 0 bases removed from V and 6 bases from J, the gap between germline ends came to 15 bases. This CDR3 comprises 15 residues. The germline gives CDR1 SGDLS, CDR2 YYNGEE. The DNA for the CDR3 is TGTGCCAGCAGCGTAGGGACAACCCGCCGGGATGGCTACACCTTC. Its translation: CASSVGTTRRDGYTF.

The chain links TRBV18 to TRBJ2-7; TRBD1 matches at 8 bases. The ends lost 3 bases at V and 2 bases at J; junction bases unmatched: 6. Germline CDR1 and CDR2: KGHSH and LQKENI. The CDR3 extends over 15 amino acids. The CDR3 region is CASSPGQGRTYEQYF. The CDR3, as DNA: TGTGCCAGCTCACCTGGACAGGGAAGGACCTACGAGCAGTACTTC.

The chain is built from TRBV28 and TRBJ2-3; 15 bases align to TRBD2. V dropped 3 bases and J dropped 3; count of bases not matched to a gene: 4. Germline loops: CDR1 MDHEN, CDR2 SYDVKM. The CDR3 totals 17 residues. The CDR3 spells CASSFPGTSGRTDTQYF. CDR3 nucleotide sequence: TGTGCCAGCAGTTTCCCCGGGACTAGCGGGAGGACAGATACGCAGTATTTT.

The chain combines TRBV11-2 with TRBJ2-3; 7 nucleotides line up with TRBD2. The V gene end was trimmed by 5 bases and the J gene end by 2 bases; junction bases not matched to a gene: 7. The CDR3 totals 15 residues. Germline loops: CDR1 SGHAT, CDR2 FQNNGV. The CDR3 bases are TGTGCCAGCAGCCCGAGCGGGGCGATCACAGATACGCAGTATTTT. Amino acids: CASSPSGAITDTQYF.

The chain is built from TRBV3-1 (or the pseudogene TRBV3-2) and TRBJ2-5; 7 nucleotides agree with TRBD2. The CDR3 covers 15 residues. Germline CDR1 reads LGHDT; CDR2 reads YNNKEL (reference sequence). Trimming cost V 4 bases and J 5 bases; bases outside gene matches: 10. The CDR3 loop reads CASSLRTGGVETQYF. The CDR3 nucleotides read TGTGCCAGCAGCCTTCGGACGGGGGGAGTGGAGACCCAGTACTTC.

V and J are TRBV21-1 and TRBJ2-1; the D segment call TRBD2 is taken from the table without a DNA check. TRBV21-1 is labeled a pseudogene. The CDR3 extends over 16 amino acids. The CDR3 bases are TGTGCCAGCAGCAAAGCGCTACTGATCTACTACAATGAGCAGTTCTTC. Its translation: CASSKALLIYYNEQFF.

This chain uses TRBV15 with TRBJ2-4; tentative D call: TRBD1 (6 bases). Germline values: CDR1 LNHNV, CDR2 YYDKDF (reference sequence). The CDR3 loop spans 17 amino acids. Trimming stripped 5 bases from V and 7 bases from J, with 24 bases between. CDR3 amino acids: CATSSGPGQTIGNIQYF. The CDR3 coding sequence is TGTGCCACCAGCTCCGGTCCGGGACAAACCATTGGGAACATTCAGTACTTC.

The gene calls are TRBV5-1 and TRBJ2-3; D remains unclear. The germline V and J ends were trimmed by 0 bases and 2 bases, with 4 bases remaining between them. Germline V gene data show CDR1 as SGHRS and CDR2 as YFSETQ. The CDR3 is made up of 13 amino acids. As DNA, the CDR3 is TGCGCCAGCAGCTTGGACTTCACAGATACGCAGTATTTT. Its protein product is CASSLDFTDTQYF.

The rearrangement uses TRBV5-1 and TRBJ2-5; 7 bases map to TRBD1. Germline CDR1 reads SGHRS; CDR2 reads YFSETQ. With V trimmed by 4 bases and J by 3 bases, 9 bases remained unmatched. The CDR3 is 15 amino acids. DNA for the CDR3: TGCGCCAGCAGCCCGGCGAGGGGGCGCGAAGAGACCCAGTACTTC. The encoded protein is CASSPARGREETQYF.

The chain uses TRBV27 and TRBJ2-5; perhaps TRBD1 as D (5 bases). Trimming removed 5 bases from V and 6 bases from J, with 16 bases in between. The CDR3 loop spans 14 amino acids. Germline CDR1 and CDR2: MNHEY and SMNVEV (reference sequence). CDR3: CASSPTRTSKTQYF. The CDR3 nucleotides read TGTGCCAGCAGTCCAACTCGGACATCAAAGACCCAGTACTTC.

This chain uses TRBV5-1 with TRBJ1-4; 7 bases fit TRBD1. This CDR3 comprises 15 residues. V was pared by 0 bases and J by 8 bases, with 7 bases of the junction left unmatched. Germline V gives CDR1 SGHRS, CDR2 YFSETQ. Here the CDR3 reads CASSLETGVNEKLFF. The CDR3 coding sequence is TGCGCCAGCAGCTTGGAAACAGGGGTAAACGAAAAACTGTTTTTT.

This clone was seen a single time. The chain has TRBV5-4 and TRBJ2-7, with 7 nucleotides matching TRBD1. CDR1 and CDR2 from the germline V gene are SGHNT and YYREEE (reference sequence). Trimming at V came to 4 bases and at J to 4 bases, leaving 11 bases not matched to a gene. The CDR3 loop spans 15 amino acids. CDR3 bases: TGTGCCAGCAGCCCCGAGGGGGCGCGAGGGTACGAGCAGTACTTC. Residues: CASSPEGARGYEQYF.

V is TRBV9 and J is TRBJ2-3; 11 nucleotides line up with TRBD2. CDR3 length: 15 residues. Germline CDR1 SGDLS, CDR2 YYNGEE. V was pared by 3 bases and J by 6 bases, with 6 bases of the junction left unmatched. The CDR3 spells CASSGGTSGGDTQYF. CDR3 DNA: TGTGCCAGCAGCGGTGGGACTAGCGGCGGGGATACGCAGTATTTT.

The CDR3 sequence: CASSLAQGMYTEAFF. For the CDR3, the DNA is TGTGCCAGCAGCTTAGCGCAGGGAATGTACACTGAAGCTTTCTTT. The chain employs TRBV7-9 and TRBJ1-1; TRBD1 might be the D (5 bases). Germline V gene sequence: CDR1 SEHNR, CDR2 FQNEAQ (reference sequence). Trimming removed 0 bases at V and 3 bases at J, with 11 bases between. The CDR3 contains 15 residues.